The 12 T cell receptor beta chains reported below all come from one sample, sequenced in a study of low-dose radiotherapy and immunotherapy resistance in tumors. Stated time point: after trial treatment. Treatment described: LDRT plus nivolumab, ipilimumab, low-dose cyclophosphamide and aspirin (RACIN trial). TCR amplification involved approximately 20 PCR cycles with a constant-region primer and V-primer adapter. Each CDR3 protein gets one entry after TCRdb re-called the reads with MiXCR. The sample records around 57,000 distinct CDR3 sequences, 33% being singletons. This material consisted of PBMCs, taken after low-dose radiotherapy plus immunotherapy. The receptors here all came from a male donor with rectosigmoid adenocarcinoma.

This clonotype was recorded many times. The gene calls are TRBV10-3 and TRBJ1-1; D might be TRBD1 (6 bases). The V end was cut by 3 bases, the J end by 3 bases, with 14 bases between. Germline values: CDR1 ENHRY, CDR2 SYGVKD. This CDR3 has 15 amino acids. The CDR3 spells CAISEEGGGDTEAFF. In nucleotides, the CDR3 is TGTGCCATCAGTGAAGAGGGGGGGGGGGACACTGAAGCTTTCTTT.

This clonotype has ten or more counts. The chain joins TRBV25-1 to TRBJ1-1; 8 nucleotides agree with TRBD1. From germline, CDR1 is MGHDK and CDR2 SYGVNS. This CDR3 has 14 residues. The J segment lost 11 bases and the V segment lost 3 bases, leaving 11 bases of the junction unmatched. The CDR3 region is CASSDPGRGRLAFF. The CDR3 DNA follows: TGTGCCAGCAGTGACCCGGGCAGGGGGCGGTTGGCTTTCTTT.

The V gene is TRBV2, the J gene TRBJ2-4; 10 bases map to TRBD2. The germline gives CDR1 SNHLY, CDR2 FYNNEI. There are 15 residues in the CDR3. With V trimmed by 4 bases and J by 6 bases, 6 bases remained unmatched. The CDR3 sequence: CASSGGTSVGNIQYF. The CDR3 DNA is TGTGCCAGCAGTGGCGGGACTAGCGTCGGAAACATTCAGTACTTC.

This clonotype was counted at least ten times. V gene TRBV5-1 combines with J gene TRBJ2-7, with 9 bases matching TRBD1. The CDR3 has 17 amino acids. V was clipped by 3 bases and J by 5 bases; unmatched bases: 15. CDR1 is SGHRS and CDR2 is YFSETQ in the germline V gene. The CDR3 protein is CASSSPWTGEGWNEQYF. CDR3 nucleotides: TGCGCCAGCAGCTCACCATGGACAGGGGAAGGTTGGAACGAGCAGTACTTC.

This clonotype was seen at least ten times. The rearrangement uses TRBV13 and TRBJ2-5, with 7 bases matching TRBD1. Germline loops: CDR1 PRHDT, CDR2 FYEKMQ (reference sequence). The J segment lost 5 bases and the V segment lost 5 bases, leaving 17 bases of the junction unmatched. This CDR3 region has 17 residues. The CDR3 spells CASSPRSGTAPGETQYF. The DNA for the CDR3 is TGTGCCAGCAGCCCACGCTCAGGGACAGCCCCGGGTGAGACCCAGTACTTC.

Points on this clonotype: With a much larger clone just one base away, this may be a read error. The V and J genes are TRBV20-1 and TRBJ2-1; maybe TRBD2 (6 bases). This CDR3 has 12 residues. Per germline, CDR1 DFQATT and CDR2 SNEGSKA (reference sequence). This CDR3 is CGARAGTNEQFF. The CDR3 coding sequence is TGCGGTGCTAGAGCCGGGACTAATGAGCAGTTCTTC.

This clonotype is classed as medium-sized. The genes are TRBV4-2 and TRBJ2-7, with TRBD2 matching over 11 bases. Looked up from germline, CDR1 is LGHNA and CDR2 is YNFKEQ. V lost 3 bases to trimming and J lost 3 bases; unmatched junction nucleotides: 7. The CDR3 consists of 16 residues. The DNA for the CDR3 is TGTGCCAGCAGCCATTCATACGGGACTAGCGGCTACGAGCAGTACTTC. Protein sequence: CASSHSYGTSGYEQYF.

The gene calls are TRBV24-1 and TRBJ2-5, with a possible D match to TRBD1 (6 bases). The V and J ends lost 4 bases and 3 bases respectively, with 8 bases between them. The CDR3 has 13 residues. The germline gives CDR1 KGHDR, CDR2 SFDVKD. The CDR3 coding sequence is TGTGCCACCAGTGACCCAGGGGAAGAGACCCAGTACTTC. Translated: CATSDPGEETQYF.

Many counts were recorded for this clonotype. This chain uses TRBV6-2 or TRBV6-3 with TRBJ2-1; 8 bases align to TRBD1. Germline CDR1 reads MNHEY; CDR2 reads SVGEGT. V lost 2 bases and J lost 6; bases outside the gene matches: 6. The CDR3 spans 15 residues. CDR3 sequence (DNA): TGTGCCAGCAGTTACAGGGCAGGGGGCCCCAATGAGCAGTTCTTC. This translates into CASSYRAGGPNEQFF.

This clonotype has more than one count but fewer than ten. The chain carries TRBV6-6 and TRBJ2-2, with D unresolved. The CDR3 covers 15 residues. The V gene lost 6 bases and the J gene lost 3 bases, with 14 bases spanning the gap. The germline V gene encodes CDR1 MNHNY and CDR2 SVGAGI (reference sequence). The CDR3 sequence: CASSKDSVDTGELFF. The CDR3 DNA follows: TGTGCCAGCAGCAAAGACTCAGTGGACACCGGGGAGCTGTTTTTT.

This sequence joins TRBV6-8 and TRBJ2-3; the match to TRBD2 covers 11 bases. This CDR3 has 14 residues. J gave up 5 bases and V 5 bases, and 3 bases lay outside the gene matches. Germline V lookup: CDR1 MNHGY, CDR2 SAAAGT. CDR3 protein: CASSRSGRVDTQYF. CDR3 coding DNA: TGTGCCAGCAGTCGTAGCGGGAGGGTAGATACGCAGTATTTT.

Relative to its sample, this clonotype is medium-sized (0.01 to 0.1%). The V and J genes are TRBV6-5 and TRBJ1-5, with a possible D match to TRBD1 (5 bases). With 6 bases removed from V and 1 base from J, the gap between germline ends came to 10 bases. Looked up from germline, CDR1 is MNHEY and CDR2 is SVGAGI. The CDR3 runs 14 residues. CDR3 sequence: CASSLGRSNQPQHF. The CDR3 nucleotides are TGTGCCAGCAGCCTGGGACGGAGCAATCAGCCCCAGCATTTT.